These T cell receptor beta chains were read from a single sample in a study of T-cell reconstitution after alpha-beta-depleted transplantation in children. One entry per CDR3 protein results from TCRdb running MiXCR on the PCR reads. Of approximately 1,000,000 distinct CDR3 sequences listed, about 30% are singletons. Specimen: PBMCs, mostly from graft donor cells, collected 360 days after TCRalphabeta/CD19-depleted stem cell transplant. The receptors originated from a boy under two years old who had a stem cell transplant for SCID, so the T cells may come from the graft donor. Each CDR3 is given with its conserved first and last residue. A D gene is named only where the DNA matches it firmly. Some rows mark clone size as missing; the rest say once, few, many or name a class of expanded clone.

TGTGCCAGCAGACCGCGGACAGGGACAGAGACCCAGTACTTC,CASRPRTGTETQYF,TRBJ2-5,TRBD1,TRBV13,few
TGCGCCAGCAGCCCGTACTCCGGGACAGGGCCCGACGAGCAGTACTTC,CASSPYSGTGPDEQYF,TRBJ2-7,TRBD1,TRBV10-1,many
TGTGCCAGCAGCTCAGGATCGAGGGCCGCCTACGAGCAGTACTTC,CASSSGSRAAYEQYF,TRBJ2-7,.,TRBV7-2,few
TGTGCCAGTCAAACCGGGAGCCCAGGGGAGACCCAGTACTTC,CASQTGSPGETQYF,TRBJ2-5,.,TRBV6-2/TRBV6-3,few
TGTGCCAGCAGCCCCGACTTCACTAGCACAGATACGCAGTATTTT,CASSPDFTSTDTQYF,TRBJ2-3,.,TRBV7-9,few
TGCGCCAGCAGCCAAGGGACAGGGGTGCGCGAGCAGTACTTC,CASSQGTGVREQYF,TRBJ2-7,TRBD1,TRBV4-3,.
TGCAGTGCTAGACCGCCCCTCGCCGGGGAGCTGTTTTTT,CSARPPLAGELFF,TRBJ2-2,.,TRBV20-1,few
TGTGCCAGCAGTTACCAGAGGTTACAGGGAATGAACACTGAAGCTTTCTTT,CASSYQRLQGMNTEAFF,TRBJ1-1,.,TRBV6-2/TRBV6-3,.
TGTGCCAGCAGCGCATCAGCGGGGGGGCTGACAGATACGCAGTATTTT,CASSASAGGLTDTQYF,TRBJ2-3,TRBD2,TRBV9,few
TGTGCCAGCAGTTTCTCCAGGTTAATGAACACTGAAGCTTTCTTT,CASSFSRLMNTEAFF,TRBJ1-1,.,TRBV27,.
TGCGCCAGCAGCTTGGAACTTCTGAACTACGAGCAGTACTTC,CASSLELLNYEQYF,TRBJ2-7,.,TRBV5-1,.
TGTGCCAGCTTTTTAGGTTTAGGGACAGGGGACACTGAAGCTTTCTTT,CASFLGLGTGDTEAFF,TRBJ1-1,TRBD1,TRBV6-1,few
TGTGCCATCAGTGATCCCGACAGGGGCTCCACTGAAGCTTTCTTT,CAISDPDRGSTEAFF,TRBJ1-1,TRBD1,TRBV10-3,few
TGTGCCAGCAGCCAAGGGGGACAGGGAGCTAACACTGAAGCTTTCTTT,CASSQGGQGANTEAFF,TRBJ1-1,TRBD1,TRBV3-1,.
TGTGCCATCAGTGAGGGGGCCGCTGGGGTGAGGTCCTACAATGAGCAGTTCTTC,CAISEGAAGVRSYNEQFF,TRBJ2-1,.,TRBV10-3,.
TGTGCCAGCAGTTTAGCCGCCGTCACGGGCAATCAGCCCCAGCATTTT,CASSLAAVTGNQPQHF,TRBJ1-5,.,TRBV12-3/TRBV12-4,many
TGTGCCATCAGTGAGGTCCGGGGAATTAACTATGGCTACACCTTC,CAISEVRGINYGYTF,TRBJ1-2,.,TRBV10-3,few
TGTGCCAGCAGTGATACGGTACCACCCCTCCACTTT,CASSDTVPPLHF,TRBJ1-6,.,TRBV28,.
TGTGCCAGCAGCTTAGCGGGAGGACTGGTCCACGAGCAGTACTTC,CASSLAGGLVHEQYF,TRBJ2-7,.,TRBV7-9,few
TGTGCCAGCAGCCTAGCGGGGGGGCTCACCGGGGAGCTGTTTTTT,CASSLAGGLTGELFF,TRBJ2-2,TRBD2,TRBV12-3/TRBV12-4,few
TGTGCCAGCAGCTTACTCGCCTACGAGCAGTACTTC,CASSLLAYEQYF,TRBJ2-7,.,TRBV7-9,.
TGTGCCAGCAGCTTTGGGGACAGGCCCTCAGGGGAGCAGTACTTC,CASSFGDRPSGEQYF,TRBJ2-7,TRBD1,TRBV7-2,few
TGCGCCAGCAGCTTGGATAGGTATACGGGACCTAACACTGAAGCTTTCTTT,CASSLDRYTGPNTEAFF,TRBJ1-1,.,TRBV5-1,few
TGTGCCAGCAGATCTTCGGCGGTGGAAGCTTTCTTT,CASRSSAVEAFF,TRBJ1-1,.,TRBV12-3/TRBV12-4,few
TGCGCCAGCAGCTTGGTAACTAGCGTCAAAGATACGCAGTATTTT,CASSLVTSVKDTQYF,TRBJ2-3,TRBD2,TRBV5-1,few
TGCAGCGTTGGGCCGTCCAACAGGGGAGCTTTCTTT,CSVGPSNRGAFF,TRBJ1-1,TRBD1,TRBV29-1,.
TGTGCCAGCAGTGCCGGTCAGGCAGGGCGCTACGAGCAGTACTTC,CASSAGQAGRYEQYF,TRBJ2-7,.,TRBV6-1,once
TGTGCCAGCAGCTTGTTAGGGCACGAACCTAACTATGGCTACACCTTC,CASSLLGHEPNYGYTF,TRBJ1-2,.,TRBV5-5,.
TGTGCCAGCAACCCCCAGGGGGAGAGCTCCTACAATGAGCAGTTCTTC,CASNPQGESSYNEQFF,TRBJ2-1,TRBD1,TRBV28,.
TGCAGTGCTCGCCCCCTTAAGACAGGGTTGAACACTGAAGCTTTCTTT,CSARPLKTGLNTEAFF,TRBJ1-1,TRBD1,TRBV20-1,few
TGCGCCAGCAGCTTGGGGGTCCGGTACTCTGGGGCCAACGTCCTGACTTTC,CASSLGVRYSGANVLTF,TRBJ2-6,.,TRBV5-1,few
TGTGCCAGCAGTTACTCGAGGAACAGAGCCAAAGAGACCCAGTACTTC,CASSYSRNRAKETQYF,TRBJ2-5,.,TRBV6-5,.
TGCGCCAGCAGCTTGCCTAGCGGGGGGGCTCCTAGCACAGATACGCAGTATTTT,CASSLPSGGAPSTDTQYF,TRBJ2-3,TRBD2,TRBV5-1,.
TGCAGCGTTGACCCTCCGGGCAGCACAGATACGCAGTATTTT,CSVDPPGSTDTQYF,TRBJ2-3,.,TRBV29-1,.
TGTGCCATCAGTGAGTTGGGGGCAGGGACGAACACTGAAGCTTTCTTT,CAISELGAGTNTEAFF,TRBJ1-1,.,TRBV10-3,.
TGTGCCAGCTTTAGCTCCTACGAGCAGTACTTC,CASFSSYEQYF,TRBJ2-7,.,TRBV6-4,.
TGTGCCAGCAGCTTAGGGGTGTATCAGCCCCAGCATTTT,CASSLGVYQPQHF,TRBJ1-5,.,TRBV7-9,many
TGCGCCAGCAGCTTGGCGGGGGACAGGGCTGAAGCTTTCTTT,CASSLAGDRAEAFF,TRBJ1-1,TRBD1,TRBV5-1,.
TGCGCCAGCACCTACAACCCTAGCGGGGGGAGCACAGATACGCAGTATTTT,CASTYNPSGGSTDTQYF,TRBJ2-3,TRBD2,TRBV5-1,few
TGTGCCAGCAGTTTCGCAGCGGGGATAGGGAATGAGCAGTTCTTC,CASSFAAGIGNEQFF,TRBJ2-1,TRBD2,TRBV12-3/TRBV12-4,.
TGTGCCAGCAGCTACCGACAGGGTAACGAAGCTTTCTTT,CASSYRQGNEAFF,TRBJ1-1,TRBD1,TRBV7-2,.
TGTGCCAGCAGCTCCATTCCGGGACTAGCGGGGGGGCGGAATGAGCAGTTCTTC,CASSSIPGLAGGRNEQFF,TRBJ2-1,TRBD2,TRBV7-6,.
TGCAGCGTTGGAAAATGGCAGGGCCCGAACACTGAAGCTTTCTTT,CSVGKWQGPNTEAFF,TRBJ1-1,.,TRBV29-1,few
TGTGCCAGCAGCTCGGACAGGGGCTTCAACTATGGCTACACCTTC,CASSSDRGFNYGYTF,TRBJ1-2,TRBD1,TRBV5-6,.
TGCGCCAGTCACCAAGACAGGGTCGGCACCGGGGAGCTGTTTTTT,CASHQDRVGTGELFF,TRBJ2-2,TRBD1,TRBV5-1,.